Below, 12 T cell receptor beta chains from the same sample are listed, as sequenced in a study of T-cell memory formation after mild COVID-19. TCRdb re-derived calls from the 5' RACE reads in MiXCR, one entry per CDR3 protein. The sample has 50,000 or so distinct CDR3 sequences, around 30% seen once; the top ten hold around 40%. The sequencing input was PBMCs or a T cell subset sorted from them (not recorded which). The origin of the receptors is a man aged 18 to 35 who had mild COVID-19 (a few samples of this study predate the infection). Cell type and time point are not known.

This clonotype was seen repeatedly, ten times or more. The V and J genes are TRBV10-3 and TRBJ2-3; 11 nucleotides align to TRBD1. Unmatched junction bases numbered 3, after V lost 3 bases and J lost 4 bases. Germline V gives CDR1 ENHRY, CDR2 SYGVKD. The CDR3 sequence is 15 residues long. CDR3 protein: CAISEGTGGADTQYF. The CDR3 DNA follows: TGTGCCATCAGTGAAGGGACAGGGGGGGCAGATACGCAGTATTTT.

The chain combines TRBV9 with TRBJ2-1; 10 bases fit TRBD2. V lost 0 bases to trimming and J lost 8 bases; unmatched junction nucleotides: 5. Germline V lookup: CDR1 SGDLS, CDR2 YYNGEE. The CDR3 loop spans 15 amino acids. The CDR3 reads CASSVGQRGGDEQFF. In DNA form, the CDR3 reads TGTGCCAGCAGCGTAGGCCAGCGGGGGGGCGATGAGCAGTTCTTC.

This clonotype came up once. The DNA for the CDR3 is TGTGCCAGCAGGTCCCCGGGGTTGGGGACAGGGGACGAAGAGACCCAGTACTTC. This codes for CASRSPGLGTGDEETQYF. The rearrangement links TRBV21-1 to TRBJ2-5; the D segment call TRBD1 is taken from the table without a DNA check. TRBV21-1 is tagged as a pseudogene. CDR3 length: 18 amino acids.

The chain links TRBV12-3 or TRBV12-4 to TRBJ2-4, with D unresolved. Trimming removed 3 bases from V and 4 bases from J, with 10 bases in between. The CDR3 sequence is 14 residues long. The CDR3 is CASSFYNGKNIQYF. CDR3 bases: TGTGCCAGCAGTTTTTATAACGGGAAAAACATTCAGTACTTC.

This chain joins TRBV6-5 and TRBJ2-3, with D uncertain. V was shortened by 5 bases and J by 6 bases, with 12 bases between the two germline ends. The CDR3 sequence is 13 residues long. Germline V gene data show CDR1 as MNHEY and CDR2 as SVGAGI. CDR3: CASSTRQSDTQYF. The CDR3 DNA is TGTGCCAGCAGTACGAGACAAAGTGATACGCAGTATTTT.

This clonotype has a handful of counts. The chain has TRBV19 and TRBJ2-2; D call uncertain. Per the germline V gene, CDR1 is LNHDA and CDR2 is SQIVND (reference sequence). The CDR3 length is 13 residues. Trimming shortened V by 2 bases and J by 4 bases, and 5 bases separated the two germline ends. CDR3 amino acids: CASSITVTGELFF. As DNA, the CDR3 is TGTGCCAGTAGTATAACGGTCACCGGGGAGCTGTTTTTT. Using reference TRBV19 and TRBJ2-2 for the parts outside the CDR3, the full variable domain is DGGITQSPKYLFRKEGQNVTLSCEQNLNHDAMYWYRQDPGQGLRLIYYSQIVNDFQKGDIAEGYSVSREKKESFPLTVTSAQKNPTAFYLCASSITVTGELFFGEGSRLTVL.

This clonotype has more than one count but fewer than ten. The V gene is TRBV25-1, the J gene TRBJ1-1; D unclear. Germline V gene sequence: CDR1 MGHDK, CDR2 SYGVNS. The CDR3 extends over 11 amino acids. The V end was cut by 3 bases, the J end by 13 bases, with 12 bases between. CDR3 bases: TGTGCCAGCAGTGAGAGCGCGAGGGTTTTCTTT. It translates to CASSESARVFF.

This chain joins TRBV3-1 and TRBJ2-1, with 7 bases aligning to TRBD2. Trimming removed 8 bases from V and 0 bases from J; junction bases left unmatched: 7. The CDR3 length is 15 residues. Germline V gene data show CDR1 as LGHDT and CDR2 as YNNKEL (reference sequence). The CDR3 loop is CASRVAGNSYNEQFF. In DNA form, the CDR3 reads TGTGCCAGCCGAGTAGCGGGCAACTCCTACAATGAGCAGTTCTTC.

This clonotype was seen a handful of times. The genes are TRBV6-2 or TRBV6-3 and TRBJ2-3; 9 nucleotides line up with TRBD2. Per germline, CDR1 MNHEY and CDR2 SVGEGT. V dropped 7 bases and J dropped 4; count of bases not matched to a gene: 9. The CDR3 consists of 15 residues. This chain's CDR3 is CASTPRRLAADTQYF. The CDR3 DNA sequence: TGTGCCAGCACCCCTAGAAGACTAGCGGCAGATACGCAGTATTTT.

This clonotype was seen a handful of times. This chain uses TRBV4-1 with TRBJ1-1, with 7 bases fitting TRBD1. The CDR3 runs to 14 residues. V lost 0 bases and J lost 10; bases outside the gene matches: 8. Germline values: CDR1 MGHRA, CDR2 YSYEKL. CDR3 bases: TGCGCCAGCAGCCAAGAAAGCAGACAGGGAGGAGCTTTCTTT. Translation gives CASSQESRQGGAFF.

The V gene is TRBV6-2 or TRBV6-3, the J gene TRBJ2-5, with 9 bases fitting TRBD2. V lost 0 bases and J lost 0; bases outside the gene matches: 5. The CDR3 runs 17 residues. Germline-derived CDR1 and CDR2 are MNHEY and SVGEGT. The CDR3 region is CASSYSSLAGNQETQYF. CDR3 nucleotide sequence: TGTGCCAGCAGTTACTCAAGCCTAGCGGGGAACCAAGAGACCCAGTACTTC.

V usage is TRBV4-1 and J usage is TRBJ1-1, with 8 positions matching TRBD1. The V segment lost 3 bases and the J segment 1 base; nucleotides outside the gene matches: 4. The CDR3 is made up of 15 amino acids. Germline CDR1 reads MGHRA; CDR2 reads YSYEKL. The CDR3 coding sequence is TGCGCCAGCAGCCAGCGACAGGGGCCGAACACTGAAGCTTTCTTT. It encodes CASSQRQGPNTEAFF.